What follows are 27 T cell receptor beta chains derived from one specimen sequenced in a study of post-analysis software for immune sequencing data. Libraries were made from TCR beta cDNA, and they carried unique molecular identifiers. MiXCR was run by TCRdb on the PCR reads, yielding one entry per CDR3 protein. The sample carries approximately 690,000 distinct CDR3 sequences, approximately 59% recorded once. The antigens of these receptors remain unknown. Study conclusions and caveats: The five TRBV segments detected at higher frequency in patients than in controls included TRBV5-6, TRBV5-1 and TRBV20-1.

Sequencing was done on a sample of blood. The source of these receptors is a girl aged 2-15 years with multiple sclerosis.

This clonotype turned up a few times. V gene TRBV29-1 combines with J gene TRBJ1-2; the match to TRBD1 covers 8 bases. V lost 7 bases, J lost 4 bases, and 11 bases stayed unmatched. The germline gives CDR1 SQVTM, CDR2 ANQGSEA. The CDR3 totals 14 residues. The CDR3 here is CSASTGVDGYGYTF. In DNA, the CDR3 is TGCAGCGCCTCGACAGGGGTCGATGGCTATGGCTACACCTTC. Supplemented by reference TRBV29-1 and TRBJ1-2, the full variable domain reads SAVISQKPSRDICQRGTSLTIQCQVDSQVTMMFWYRQQPGQSLTLIATANQGSEATYESGFVIDKFPISRPNLTFSTLTVSNMSPEDSSIYLCSASTGVDGYGYTFGSGTRLTVV.

V usage is TRBV12-5 and J usage is TRBJ2-5; 8 positions agree with TRBD1. With V trimmed by 4 bases and J by 5 bases, 18 bases remained unmatched. Germline V gene lookup returns CDR1 LGHNT and CDR2 FRNRAP. This CDR3 contains 18 residues. The CDR3 sequence is CASGSTPGRDRRRETQYF. The CDR3 nucleotides read TGTGCTAGTGGTTCGACCCCTGGGCGGGACAGGAGGAGGGAGACCCAGTACTTC.

This clonotype was seen only a few times. The CDR3 protein is CASRTGQLNTEAFF. The CDR3 bases are TGTGCCAGCAGAACGGGACAGCTGAACACTGAAGCTTTCTTT. V is TRBV2 and J is TRBJ1-1; 7 bases agree with TRBD1. The CDR3 has 14 residues. Germline V lookup: CDR1 SNHLY, CDR2 FYNNEI. The trim removed 6 bases at V and 0 bases at J, leaving 4 bases unmatched.

This chain connects TRBV27 to TRBJ2-1; possible D gene TRBD2, 6 bases. The V and J ends lost 2 bases and 7 bases respectively, with 12 bases between them. The CDR3 runs to 14 residues. Germline V gene data show CDR1 as MNHEY and CDR2 as SMNVEV (reference sequence). The CDR3 protein is CASSLAGTPNEQFF. Written as DNA, the CDR3 is TGTGCCAGCAGTTTAGCGGGGACGCCAAATGAGCAGTTCTTC.

This chain connects TRBV29-1 to TRBJ1-4, with TRBD1 matching 7 bases. The ends lost 4 bases at V and 6 bases at J; junction bases unmatched: 2. This CDR3 comprises 12 residues. In germline, CDR1 is SQVTM, CDR2 ANQGSEA. CDR3 sequence: CSVAGTDEKLFF. CDR3 nucleotide sequence: TGCAGCGTTGCCGGGACAGATGAAAAACTGTTTTTT.

The chain is built from TRBV29-1 and TRBJ2-1; TRBD2 agrees at 11 bases. Per germline, CDR1 SQVTM and CDR2 ANQGSEA. The CDR3 spans 16 residues. V was pared by 6 bases and J by 6 bases, with 13 bases of the junction left unmatched. CDR3: CSVGVAGGLSGNEQFF. CDR3 sequence (DNA): TGCAGCGTGGGGGTAGCGGGGGGGCTATCAGGCAATGAGCAGTTCTTC.

CDR3 bases: TGCAGTGCGCCATTCGGGGAAGTCCTCACAGATACGCAGTATTTT. As protein: CSAPFGEVLTDTQYF. The chain recombines TRBV20-1 with TRBJ2-3; TRBD2 is a possible D gene (5 bases). Deletions cut 6 bases from V and 2 bases from J, with 18 bases between. The CDR3 extends over 15 amino acids. Germline lookup yields CDR1 DFQATT and CDR2 SNEGSKA (reference sequence).

The CDR3 region is CASSYSGREGADTQYF. CDR3 bases: TGTGCCAGCAGTTACTCCGGCAGGGAAGGAGCAGATACGCAGTATTTT. The J gene is TRBJ2-3, the V gene TRBV6-5; a possible D gene is TRBD1 (5 bases). Trimming shortened V by 0 bases and J by 4 bases, and 14 bases separated the two germline ends. Germline V gene lookup returns CDR1 MNHEY and CDR2 SVGAGI. The CDR3 spans 16 residues.

The chain recombines TRBV12-3 or TRBV12-4 with TRBJ2-7; D call uncertain. With 5 bases removed from V and 4 bases from J, the gap between germline ends came to 9 bases. This CDR3 contains 12 residues. Here the CDR3 DNA reads TGTGCCAGCAGTCAGACCCGATACGAGCAGTACTTC. Its translation: CASSQTRYEQYF.

This chain links TRBV27 with TRBJ2-7; D not certain. Germline assignment: CDR1 MNHEY and CDR2 SMNVEV (reference sequence). Trimming removed 6 bases at V and 2 bases at J, with 14 bases between. CDR3 size: 14 residues. The CDR3: CASRRGGEPYEQYF. For the CDR3, the DNA is TGTGCCAGCAGGCGTGGTGGGGAACCCTACGAGCAGTACTTC.

This clonotype was seen a handful of times. This rearrangement joins TRBV6-5 to TRBJ2-1, with 7 bases identical to TRBD2. J gave up 8 bases and V 6 bases, and 10 bases lay outside the gene matches. The CDR3 is 14 amino acids. CDR1 and CDR2 (germline): MNHEY, SVGAGI. CDR3 sequence reads: CASSLGLERDEQFF. CDR3 bases: TGTGCCAGCAGCCTTGGACTAGAACGGGATGAGCAGTTCTTC.

The chain has TRBV5-5 and TRBJ2-3; D gene ambiguous. The CDR3 extends over 16 amino acids. CDR1 is SGHKS and CDR2 is YYEKEE in the germline V gene (reference sequence). V lost 0 bases, J lost 0 bases, and 11 bases lay in between. DNA of the CDR3: TGTGCCAGCAGCTTGGTCCCTTCCTCTAGCACAGATACGCAGTATTTT. Amino acid sequence: CASSLVPSSSTDTQYF.

This rearrangement joins TRBV29-1 to TRBJ2-7; 7 bases fit TRBD2. The J call may be wrong; the DNA end is better matched by TRBJ2-5. The CDR3 extends over 11 amino acids. Germline CDR1 and CDR2: SQVTM and ANQGSEA. CDR3 in DNA: TGCAGCGTTGAAGGGGGGGGGACCCAGTACTTC. Translation: CSVEGGGTQYF.

This clonotype turned up a few times. This chain links TRBV10-3 with TRBJ2-1; 15 nucleotides line up with TRBD2. The germline CDR1 and CDR2 sequences are ENHRY and SYGVKD. The CDR3 is 13 residues long. The V and J ends lost 9 bases and 6 bases, in that order; junction bases with no gene match: 0. CDR3 coding DNA: TGTGCCATGGGACTAGCGGGAGGCAATGAGCAGTTCTTC. Translated: CAMGLAGGNEQFF.

The chain joins TRBV15 to TRBJ2-1, with D possibly matching TRBD2 (5 bases). CDR1 and CDR2 from the germline V gene are LNHNV and YYDKDF (reference sequence). V was clipped by 0 bases and J by 2 bases, with 11 bases between them. This CDR3 is built from 16 residues. CDR3 in amino acids: CATSRDAGWPYNEQFF. DNA for the CDR3: TGTGCCACCAGCAGAGATGCGGGTTGGCCCTACAATGAGCAGTTCTTC.

The chain is built from TRBV10-2 and TRBJ1-6; D is ambiguous. This CDR3 region has 15 residues. V gave up 2 bases and J gave up 10 bases, with 15 bases separating them. Germline values: CDR1 WSHSY, CDR2 SAAADI. CDR3 coding DNA: TGCGCCAGCAGTGAGCCTAAACGGGAATTATCACCCCTCCACTTT. Protein product: CASSEPKRELSPLHF.

The genes are TRBV25-1 and TRBJ2-1; D gene unclear. The CDR3 is 12 amino acids. CDR1 is MGHDK, CDR2 SYGVNS, per germline. Trimming removed 10 bases at V and 6 bases at J, with 13 bases between. The CDR3 here is CATHTDTNEQFF. The CDR3 region has the DNA TGTGCCACCCACACTGACACCAATGAGCAGTTCTTC.

CDR3 in amino acids: CASSAPGREQPQHF. In nucleotides, the CDR3 is TGTGCCAGCAGTGCCCCGGGGAGGGAACAGCCCCAGCATTTT. The J gene is TRBJ1-5, the V gene TRBV2; D is unclear. The CDR3 totals 14 residues. In germline, CDR1 is SNHLY, CDR2 FYNNEI. V shed 4 bases and J shed 7 bases, with 14 bases lying between them.

This rearrangement joins TRBV20-1 to TRBJ2-6; tentative D call: TRBD1 (5 bases). Trimming took 0 bases from V and 0 from J, leaving 12 bases between them. The CDR3 covers 17 residues. CDR1 and CDR2 (germline): DFQATT, SNEGSKA (reference sequence). The CDR3 region is CSARDTGQGSGANVLTF. The CDR3 DNA follows: TGCAGTGCTAGAGATACTGGGCAGGGCTCTGGGGCCAACGTCCTGACTTTC.

The chain combines TRBV25-1 with TRBJ1-1, with D possibly TRBD1 on 6 matching bases. CDR1 MGHDK and CDR2 SYGVNS come from the germline V gene. The V gene lost 3 bases and the J gene lost 4 bases, with 9 bases spanning the gap. CDR3 size: 13 residues. CDR3 sequence reads: CASSDGGGTEAFF. CDR3 bases: TGTGCCAGCAGTGATGGAGGGGGCACTGAAGCTTTCTTT.

In DNA, the CDR3 is TGTGCCAGCAGCTTACCCGAGAGCTCCTACGAGCAGTACTTC. Its translation: CASSLPESSYEQYF. This rearrangement joins TRBV7-9 to TRBJ2-7, with D hard to call. Germline V gene lookup returns CDR1 SEHNR and CDR2 FQNEAQ (reference sequence). This CDR3 region has 14 residues. V was clipped by 2 bases and J by 0 bases, with 8 bases between them.

This clonotype has only a few counts. V usage is TRBV6-5 and J usage is TRBJ2-3; the D gene is possibly TRBD1 (5 bases). The V gene lost 2 bases and the J gene lost 7 bases, with 10 bases spanning the gap. This CDR3 contains 13 residues. Germline assignment: CDR1 MNHEY and CDR2 SVGAGI. The CDR3 is CASSYPKGNTQYF. CDR3 in DNA: TGTGCCAGCAGTTACCCTAAGGGGAATACGCAGTATTTT.

This clonotype came up a few times. This rearrangement joins TRBV12-3 or TRBV12-4 to TRBJ2-1, with 12 positions matching TRBD2. J was trimmed by 8 bases and V by 6 bases; bases with no gene match: 8. This CDR3 has 15 residues. CDR3 in amino acids: CASRSTSGSVDEQFF. The CDR3 nucleotides are TGTGCCAGCAGGTCGACTAGCGGGAGTGTAGATGAGCAGTTCTTC.

This clonotype was picked up a small number of times. The chain employs TRBV5-5 and TRBJ2-5; 12 bases are shared with TRBD2. There are 15 residues in the CDR3. Losses at the gene ends were 4 bases for V and 5 bases for J; bases not matched to a gene: 6. Germline-derived CDR1 and CDR2 are SGHKS and YYEKEE (reference sequence). CDR3 DNA: TGTGCCAGCAGCCCACTAGCGGGGGGTTGGGAGACCCAGTACTTC. It is translated as CASSPLAGGWETQYF.

The chain couples TRBV6-5 to TRBJ2-3, with 9 bases fitting TRBD2. The V segment lost 5 bases and the J segment 3 bases; nucleotides outside the gene matches: 9. The CDR3 has 16 residues. Germline assignment: CDR1 MNHEY and CDR2 SVGAGI. CDR3 DNA: TGTGCCAGCAGTCCCAGCCCAGCGGGGGGAACAGATACGCAGTATTTT. Protein product: CASSPSPAGGTDTQYF.

The V gene is TRBV20-1, the J gene TRBJ2-1, with 11 bases aligning to TRBD2. The CDR3 extends over 16 amino acids. Germline CDR1 and CDR2: DFQATT and SNEGSKA (reference sequence). The ends lost 3 bases at V and 4 bases at J; junction bases unmatched: 8. For the CDR3, the DNA is TGCAGTGCTAGTAAACTAGCGGGAGATAGGTACAATGAGCAGTTCTTC. Residues: CSASKLAGDRYNEQFF.

This clonotype was observed a few times. The chain has TRBV4-3 and TRBJ1-1; a weak D match, TRBD1 (5 bases). Germline V gene sequence: CDR1 LGHNA, CDR2 YSLEER. V was trimmed by 0 bases and J by 8 bases, leaving 10 bases between them. CDR3 size: 13 residues. Written as DNA, the CDR3 is TGCGCCAGCAGCCAAGATCTTAGGACAGAAGCTTTCTTT. It specifies CASSQDLRTEAFF.